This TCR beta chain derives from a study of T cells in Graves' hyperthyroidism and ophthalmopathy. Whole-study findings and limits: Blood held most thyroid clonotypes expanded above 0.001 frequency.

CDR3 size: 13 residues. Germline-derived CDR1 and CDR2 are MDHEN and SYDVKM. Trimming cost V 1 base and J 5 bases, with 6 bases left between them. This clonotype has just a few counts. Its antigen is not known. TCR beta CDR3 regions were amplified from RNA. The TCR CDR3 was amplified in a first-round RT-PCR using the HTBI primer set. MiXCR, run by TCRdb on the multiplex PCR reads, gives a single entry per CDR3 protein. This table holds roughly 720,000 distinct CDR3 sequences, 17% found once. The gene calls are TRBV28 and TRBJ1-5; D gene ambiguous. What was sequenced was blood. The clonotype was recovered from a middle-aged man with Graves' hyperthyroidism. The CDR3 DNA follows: TGTGCCAGCAGTTTATTGAGGGATCAGCCCCAGCATTTT. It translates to CASSLLRDQPQHF.